This T cell receptor (beta chain) was observed in a study of blood T cell repertoires in COVID-19. At the level of the study: Samples taken during acute and convalescent COVID-19 were collected in the United States, Italy and Spain. PBMCs, B-cell-depleted T cells, or T cells provided the cDNA or gDNA that made up the material.

Per the authors' pipeline: Reference gene primers were amplified, and this amplification served to estimate nucleated cell counts. Assay used: immunoSEQ multiplex PCR; TCRdb lists only in-frame clones, some missing. The V and J calls and the clone size are those of that table, but D and trimming were determined from the DNA. Among about 170,000 clones listed, about 74% were seen once. In germline, CDR1 is SGHDT, CDR2 YYEEEE. CDR3 length equals 16 residues. Trimming took 2 bases from V and 2 from J; bases not matched to a gene: 9. The specimen sequenced was peripheral blood. The J gene is TRBJ2-7, the V gene TRBV5-6; TRBD1 matches at 8 bases. The sequence derives from a man aged 55 to 70 with acute or convalescent COVID-19. The CDR3 coding sequence is TGTGCCAGCAGCTTTCACCGGGGACAGGTCCCCTACGAGCAGTACTTC. Residues: CASSFHRGQVPYEQYF.